The clone carrying this T cell receptor beta chain was seen more than once but under ten times. Its specificity is not known. These data come from a study of molecular identifiers for immune sequencing clone quantification. On the study more broadly: Four of five splits of RNA from about 20,000 or 100,000 naive CD8 cells were sequenced in replicates. Findings and caveats of the study: Highly expanded clone sizes could be underestimated by identical TCR molecules sharing a barcode.

Naive CD8 library inputs spanned about 17,000 to 1,100,000 sorted cells and 10%, 30% or 50% RNA. Sorting recovered naive CD8 T cells on a CD8+CD4-CCR7+CD45RA+ profile. TCRdb processed the PCR reads anew with MiXCR; each CDR3 protein has one entry. The sample has approximately 670,000 distinct CDR3 sequences, 15% to 20% seen once. This CDR3 contains 15 residues. Germline V gene sequence: CDR1 SGHKS, CDR2 YYEKEE (reference sequence). Trimming pared 4 bases from V and 6 bases from J, leaving 17 bases between. The J gene is TRBJ1-5, the V gene TRBV5-5; D is unresolved. Sequenced: naive CD8+ T cells from blood, with Jurkat cell RNA spiked in. The subset: FACS-sorted CD8+CD4-CCR7+CD45RA+ naive T cells. The clonotype comes from a human donor in good health. Some libraries in this study had Jurkat cell RNA spiked in. The CDR3 reads CASSLDAMYGQPQHF. The CDR3 DNA sequence: TGTGCCAGCAGCCTGGACGCCATGTATGGTCAGCCCCAGCATTTT.